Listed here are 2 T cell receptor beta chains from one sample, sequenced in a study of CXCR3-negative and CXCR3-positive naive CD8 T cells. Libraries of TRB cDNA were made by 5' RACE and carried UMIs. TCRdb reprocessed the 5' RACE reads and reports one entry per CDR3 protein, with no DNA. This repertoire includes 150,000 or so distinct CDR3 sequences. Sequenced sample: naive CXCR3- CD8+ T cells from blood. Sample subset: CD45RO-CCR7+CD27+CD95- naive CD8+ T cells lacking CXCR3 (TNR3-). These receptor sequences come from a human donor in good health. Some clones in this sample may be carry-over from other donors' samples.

The CDR3: CSVETDMNTEAFF. This chain connects TRBV29-1 to TRBJ1-1. CDR1 and CDR2 (germline): SQVTM, ANQGSEA. This CDR3 has 13 amino acids.

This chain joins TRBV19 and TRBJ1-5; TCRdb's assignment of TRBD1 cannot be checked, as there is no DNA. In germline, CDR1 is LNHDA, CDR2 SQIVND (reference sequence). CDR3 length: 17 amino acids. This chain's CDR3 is CASSTDRARGGNQPQHF.